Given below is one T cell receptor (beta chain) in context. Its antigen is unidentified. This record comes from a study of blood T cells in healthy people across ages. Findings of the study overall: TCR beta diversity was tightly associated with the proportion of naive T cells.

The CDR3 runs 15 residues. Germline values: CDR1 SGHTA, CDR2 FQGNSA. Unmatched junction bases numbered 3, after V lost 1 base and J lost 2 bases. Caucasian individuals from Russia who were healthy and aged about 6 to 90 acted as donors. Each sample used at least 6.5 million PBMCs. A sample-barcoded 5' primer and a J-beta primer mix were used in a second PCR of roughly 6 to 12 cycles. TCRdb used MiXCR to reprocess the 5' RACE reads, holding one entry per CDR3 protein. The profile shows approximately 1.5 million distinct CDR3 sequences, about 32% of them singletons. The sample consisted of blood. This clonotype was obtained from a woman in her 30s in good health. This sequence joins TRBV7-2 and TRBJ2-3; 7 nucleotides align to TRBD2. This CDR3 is CASSLEGTTTDTQYF. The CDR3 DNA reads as TGTGCCAGCAGCTTAGAAGGGACTACCACAGATACGCAGTATTTT.